This T cell receptor (beta chain) was identified in a study of T cell changes during pregnancy in multiple sclerosis. The assay was immunoSEQ multiplex PCR, and TCRdb's table has in-frame clones only and misses some. Among 57,000 or so clones listed, approximately 91% were seen once. This CDR3 contains 17 residues. Unmatched junction bases numbered 8, after V lost 1 base and J lost 4 bases. The germline V gene encodes CDR1 SGDLS and CDR2 YYNGEE. The origin of this receptor is a female donor with multiple sclerosis, enrolled in a pregnancy study. The genes are TRBV9 and TRBJ2-3; 11 nucleotides line up with TRBD2. The material sequenced was peripheral blood, taken in the second trimester of pregnancy. CDR3 in amino acids: CASSVFGTSGAADTQYF. CDR3 nucleotide sequence: TGTGCCAGCAGCGTATTCGGGACTAGCGGTGCAGCAGATACGCAGTATTTT. Based on the CDR3 plus reference TRBV9 and TRBJ2-3, the full variable domain is DSGVTQTPKHLITATGQRVTLRCSPRSGDLSVYWYQQSLDQGLQFLIQYYNGEERAKGNILERFSAQQFPDLHSELNLSSLELGDSALYFCASSVFGTSGAADTQYFGPGTRLTVL.